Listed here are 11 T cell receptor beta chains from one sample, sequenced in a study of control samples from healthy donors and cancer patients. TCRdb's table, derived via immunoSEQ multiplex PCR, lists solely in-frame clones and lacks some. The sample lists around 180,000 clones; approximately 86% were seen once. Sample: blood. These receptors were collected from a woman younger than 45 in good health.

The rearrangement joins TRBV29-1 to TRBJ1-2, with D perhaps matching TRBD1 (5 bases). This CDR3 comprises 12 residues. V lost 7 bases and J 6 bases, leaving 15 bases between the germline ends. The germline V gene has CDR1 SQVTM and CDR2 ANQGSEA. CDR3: CSGPSWGDGYTF. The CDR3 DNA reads TGCAGCGGGCCGTCGTGGGGGGATGGCTACACCTTC.

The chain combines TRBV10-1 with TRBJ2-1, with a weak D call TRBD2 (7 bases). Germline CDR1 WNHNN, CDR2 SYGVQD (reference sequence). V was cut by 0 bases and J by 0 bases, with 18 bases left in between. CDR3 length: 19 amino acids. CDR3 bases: TGCGCCAGCAGTGAGTCCGGCTGGGGGGGGCCCCGCTCCTACAATGAGCAGTTCTTC. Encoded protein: CASSESGWGGPRSYNEQFF.

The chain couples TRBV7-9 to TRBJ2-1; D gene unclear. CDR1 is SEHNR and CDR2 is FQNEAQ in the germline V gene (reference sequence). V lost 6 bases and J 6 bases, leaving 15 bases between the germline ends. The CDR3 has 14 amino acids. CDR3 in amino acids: CASRVSRILNEQFF. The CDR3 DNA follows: TGTGCCAGCAGAGTCTCTAGGATCCTCAATGAGCAGTTCTTC.

Here the CDR3 reads CSVEIQGNTEAFF. CDR3 coding DNA: TGCAGCGTTGAAATCCAAGGAAACACTGAAGCTTTCTTT. The V call is TRBV29-1, the J call TRBJ1-1, with D unresolved. The CDR3 contains 13 residues. The V end was cut by 2 bases, the J end by 2 bases, with 9 bases between. CDR1 SQVTM and CDR2 ANQGSEA come from the germline V gene.

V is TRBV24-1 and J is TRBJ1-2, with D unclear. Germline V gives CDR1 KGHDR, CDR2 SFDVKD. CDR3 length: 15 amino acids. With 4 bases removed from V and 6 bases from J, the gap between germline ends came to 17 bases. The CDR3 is CATSDTGRGGDGYTF. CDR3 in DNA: TGTGCCACCAGTGACACTGGCCGGGGAGGAGATGGCTACACCTTC.

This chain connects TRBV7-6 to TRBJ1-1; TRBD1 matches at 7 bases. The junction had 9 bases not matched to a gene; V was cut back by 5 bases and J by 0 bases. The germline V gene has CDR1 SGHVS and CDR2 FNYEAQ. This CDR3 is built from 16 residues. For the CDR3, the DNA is TGTGCCAGCAGCCCACGGACAGGAACCATGAACACTGAAGCTTTCTTT. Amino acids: CASSPRTGTMNTEAFF.

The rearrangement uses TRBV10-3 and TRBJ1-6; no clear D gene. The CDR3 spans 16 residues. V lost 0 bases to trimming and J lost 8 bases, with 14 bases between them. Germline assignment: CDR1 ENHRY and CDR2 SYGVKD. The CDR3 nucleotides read TGTGCCATCAGTGAGTCCAAGGGCAGGATCGATTCACCCCTCCACTTT. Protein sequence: CAISESKGRIDSPLHF.

The chain's CDR3 is CASGRAVLSGELFF. CDR3 DNA: TGTGCCAGCGGTCGGGCCGTGCTGAGCGGGGAGCTGTTTTTT. The chain joins TRBV27 to TRBJ2-2; D is ambiguous. Germline V gives CDR1 MNHEY, CDR2 SMNVEV (reference sequence). This CDR3 spans 14 amino acids. Trimming left V 8 bases short and J 7 bases short, with 17 bases between.

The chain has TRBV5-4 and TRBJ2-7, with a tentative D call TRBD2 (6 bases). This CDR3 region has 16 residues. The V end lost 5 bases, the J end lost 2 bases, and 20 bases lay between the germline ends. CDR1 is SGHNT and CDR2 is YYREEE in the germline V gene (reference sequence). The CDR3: CASRTVGGWFAYEQYF. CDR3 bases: TGTGCCAGCAGAACAGTCGGGGGTTGGTTCGCCTACGAGCAGTACTTC.

The DNA of the CDR3 is TGTGCCAGCAGCTTAAAGGTGGTCGGGGAAAAACTGTTTTTT. Translated, it gives CASSLKVVGEKLFF. The chain combines TRBV13 with TRBJ1-4, with no clear D. Germline CDR1 PRHDT, CDR2 FYEKMQ (reference sequence). V dropped 2 bases and J dropped 8 bases, with 12 bases sitting between them. The CDR3 is made up of 14 amino acids.

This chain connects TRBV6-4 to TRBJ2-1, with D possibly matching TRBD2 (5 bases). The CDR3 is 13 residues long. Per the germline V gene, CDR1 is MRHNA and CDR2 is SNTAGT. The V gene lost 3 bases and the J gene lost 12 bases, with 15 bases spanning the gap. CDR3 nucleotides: TGTGCCAGCAGTGAGGACCTCACTAGTACGCAGTTCTTC. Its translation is CASSEDLTSTQFF.